A selection of T cell receptor beta chains follows, all from one sample in a study of OX40 agonist ivuxolimab in advanced cancers. Produced via immunoSEQ multiplex PCR; TCRdb's table is partial and in-frame only. The sample has roughly 34,000 clones; more than 80% are singletons. Here the sequenced sample was CD4+ or CD8+ T cells sorted from blood, taken in a trial of the OX40 agonist ivuxolimab. These receptors were obtained from an adult with an advanced solid tumor such as melanoma, head and neck, liver or kidney cancer. CDR3s include the opening cysteine and the closing phenylalanine or tryptophan. Fields, in order: V gene, D gene, clone size, J gene, CDR3 DNA, CDR3 protein. D genes are given only for firm matches. Expanded clones are given a class, and other clones once, few, many or no size at all.

V gene: TRBV19; D gene: .; clone size: few; J gene: TRBJ2-5; CDR3 DNA: TGTGCCAGTAGTATAGAGGGACGAGGGTGGGAGACCCAGTACTTC; CDR3 protein: CASSIEGRGWETQYF
V gene: TRBV30; D gene: TRBD1; clone size: .; J gene: TRBJ1-2; CDR3 DNA: TGTGCCTGGAGTGTACGGTGGGGGGGACAGCCTCAAAAGGGCTACACCTTC; CDR3 protein: CAWSVRWGGQPQKGYTF
V gene: TRBV9; D gene: TRBD1; clone size: .; J gene: TRBJ1-5; CDR3 DNA: TGTGCCAGCAGCGACGGGACAGGGAGTCAGCCCCAGCATTTT; CDR3 protein: CASSDGTGSQPQHF
V gene: TRBV13; D gene: TRBD2; clone size: .; J gene: TRBJ2-2; CDR3 DNA: TGTGCCAGCAGCATTAGCGGGAGTGGCACCGGGGAGCTGTTTTTT; CDR3 protein: CASSISGSGTGELFF
V gene: TRBV7-3; D gene: .; clone size: .; J gene: TRBJ2-1; CDR3 DNA: TGTGCCAGCAGCCGGCTCTCCGGGGGCTCCTACAATGAGCAGTTCTTC; CDR3 protein: CASSRLSGGSYNEQFF
V gene: TRBV15; D gene: .; clone size: few; J gene: TRBJ1-5; CDR3 DNA: TGTGCCACCAGCAGTACAGGGAGTCAGCCCCAGCATTTT; CDR3 protein: CATSSTGSQPQHF
V gene: TRBV30; D gene: .; clone size: .; J gene: TRBJ2-3; CDR3 DNA: TGTGCCTGGAGTGGTCTTAGCACAGATACGCAGTATTTT; CDR3 protein: CAWSGLSTDTQYF
V gene: TRBV29-1; D gene: .; clone size: .; J gene: TRBJ2-3; CDR3 DNA: TGCAGCGTTGAAGAACACAGCCTCACAGATACGCAGTATTTT; CDR3 protein: CSVEEHSLTDTQYF
V gene: TRBV6-5; D gene: TRBD1; clone size: .; J gene: TRBJ2-7; CDR3 DNA: TGTGCCAGCAGTTACTCTGGGACAGGGCAGCTCGAGCAGTACTTC; CDR3 protein: CASSYSGTGQLEQYF
V gene: TRBV19; D gene: .; clone size: .; J gene: TRBJ1-1; CDR3 DNA: TGTGCCAGTAAGGGTAGAGAGACTGAAGCTTTCTTT; CDR3 protein: CASKGRETEAFF
V gene: TRBV27; D gene: .; clone size: .; J gene: TRBJ2-1; CDR3 DNA: TGTGCCAGCAGCCCCGACGGTCCCAATGAGCAGTTCTTC; CDR3 protein: CASSPDGPNEQFF
V gene: TRBV15; D gene: .; clone size: .; J gene: TRBJ1-4; CDR3 DNA: TGTGCCACCAGCAGAGATCTGGGGACGGAACCTTCAACTAATGAAAAACTGTTTTTT; CDR3 protein: CATSRDLGTEPSTNEKLFF
V gene: TRBV27; D gene: .; clone size: .; J gene: TRBJ1-2; CDR3 DNA: TGTGCCAGCACCCCCGGGGTAGGGCTGGGACGCTACACCTTC; CDR3 protein: CASTPGVGLGRYTF
V gene: TRBV15; D gene: .; clone size: .; J gene: TRBJ2-7; CDR3 DNA: TGTGCCACCGGGACGGGCCTACCCTACGAGCAGTACTTC; CDR3 protein: CATGTGLPYEQYF
V gene: TRBV5-4; D gene: .; clone size: .; J gene: TRBJ2-7; CDR3 DNA: TGTGCCAGCAGCCCAACTACTACCTCCTACGAGCAGTACTTC; CDR3 protein: CASSPTTTSYEQYF
V gene: TRBV27; D gene: .; clone size: .; J gene: TRBJ2-7; CDR3 DNA: TGTGCCAGCAGTTTAGGACACAACGCGGGGGAGCAGTACTTC; CDR3 protein: CASSLGHNAGEQYF
V gene: TRBV7-8; D gene: .; clone size: .; J gene: TRBJ1-1; CDR3 DNA: TGTGCCAGCAGCCAGGGCGATCCTGGACAGAACACTGAAGCTTTCTTT; CDR3 protein: CASSQGDPGQNTEAFF
V gene: TRBV29-1; D gene: .; clone size: .; J gene: TRBJ1-2; CDR3 DNA: TGCAGCGTTGTGGGGGATGGCTACACCTTC; CDR3 protein: CSVVGDGYTF
V gene: TRBV9; D gene: .; clone size: .; J gene: TRBJ2-7; CDR3 DNA: TGTGCCAGCAGCGTGGAGGGGGCGGACGAGCAGTACTTC; CDR3 protein: CASSVEGADEQYF
V gene: TRBV6-5; D gene: .; clone size: .; J gene: TRBJ2-5; CDR3 DNA: TGTGCCAGCAATCCGACAGGTTGGGACCAAGAGACCCAGTACTTC; CDR3 protein: CASNPTGWDQETQYF
V gene: TRBV6-6; D gene: .; clone size: few; J gene: TRBJ1-5; CDR3 DNA: TGTGCCAGCCTCGGACACTATAATCAGCCCCAGCATTTT; CDR3 protein: CASLGHYNQPQHF
V gene: TRBV19; D gene: .; clone size: .; J gene: TRBJ2-4; CDR3 DNA: TGTGCCAGTAGTATTATGGGACGGGATATTCAGTACTTC; CDR3 protein: CASSIMGRDIQYF
V gene: TRBV30; D gene: .; clone size: .; J gene: TRBJ2-7; CDR3 DNA: TGTGCCTGGAGAGAGAAGTACAGCTCCTACGAGCAGTACTTC; CDR3 protein: CAWREKYSSYEQYF
V gene: TRBV19; D gene: .; clone size: .; J gene: TRBJ1-5; CDR3 DNA: TGTGCCAGTAGTATTGACAGAAGACAGAATCAGCCCCAGCATTTT; CDR3 protein: CASSIDRRQNQPQHF
V gene: TRBV5-1; D gene: TRBD1; clone size: .; J gene: TRBJ1-5; CDR3 DNA: TGCGCCAGCAGCCGTGGACAGGATCAGCCCCAGCATTTT; CDR3 protein: CASSRGQDQPQHF
V gene: TRBV11-2; D gene: .; clone size: .; J gene: TRBJ2-1; CDR3 DNA: TGTGCCAGCAGCTTAAACTTCGAGGGGGTTGTAGGGAATGAGCAGTTCTTC; CDR3 protein: CASSLNFEGVVGNEQFF
V gene: TRBV19; D gene: .; clone size: once; J gene: TRBJ2-1; CDR3 DNA: TGTGCCAGTAGCCCCACCGGGACTCTCAATGAGCAGTTCTTC; CDR3 protein: CASSPTGTLNEQFF
V gene: TRBV7-2; D gene: TRBD1; clone size: .; J gene: TRBJ1-6; CDR3 DNA: TGTGCCAGCAGCTTAGAAGGGGGCTATTCACCCCTCCACTTT; CDR3 protein: CASSLEGGYSPLHF
V gene: TRBV9; D gene: TRBD1; clone size: few; J gene: TRBJ1-1; CDR3 DNA: TGTGCCAGCAGCGTAGGCGCGGGACAGGGGACTTTCTTT; CDR3 protein: CASSVGAGQGTFF